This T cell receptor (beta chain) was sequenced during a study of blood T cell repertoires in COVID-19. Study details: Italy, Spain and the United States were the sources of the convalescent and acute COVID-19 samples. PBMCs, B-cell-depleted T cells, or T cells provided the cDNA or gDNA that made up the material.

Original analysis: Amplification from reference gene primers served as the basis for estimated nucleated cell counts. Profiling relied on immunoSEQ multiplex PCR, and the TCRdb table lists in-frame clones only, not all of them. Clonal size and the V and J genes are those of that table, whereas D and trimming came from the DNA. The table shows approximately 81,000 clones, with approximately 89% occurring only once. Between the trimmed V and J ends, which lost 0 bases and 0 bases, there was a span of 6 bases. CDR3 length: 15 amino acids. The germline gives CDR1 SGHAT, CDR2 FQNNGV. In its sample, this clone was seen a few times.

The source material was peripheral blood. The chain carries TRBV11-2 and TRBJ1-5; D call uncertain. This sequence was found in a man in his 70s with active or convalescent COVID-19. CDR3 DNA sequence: TGTGCCAGCAGCTTAGACAGGCTTAGCAATCAGCCCCAGCATTTT. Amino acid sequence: CASSLDRLSNQPQHF.